The 16 T cell receptor beta chains in this list originate from one sample, sequenced in a study of CD4+ T cells in melanoma. Produced via immunoSEQ multiplex PCR; TCRdb's table is partial and in-frame only. The table lists about 50,000 clones, 75% to 90% of them singletons. Sequenced sample: peripheral blood. The source is a human donor with melanoma.

V usage is TRBV2 and J usage is TRBJ2-7, with D perhaps matching TRBD2 (5 bases). V was pared by 6 bases and J by 7 bases, with 19 bases between. Germline V gives CDR1 SNHLY, CDR2 FYNNEI. The CDR3 sequence is 14 residues long. CDR3 region: CASRRAALDVEQYF. CDR3 coding DNA: TGTGCCAGCAGGCGGGCGGCCCTTGACGTAGAGCAGTACTTC.

V and J are TRBV5-4 and TRBJ2-1; 9 bases are shared with TRBD2. V was pared by 1 base and J by 2 bases, with 4 bases of the junction left unmatched. This CDR3 contains 16 residues. The germline CDR1 and CDR2 sequences are SGHNT and YYREEE (reference sequence). CDR3 nucleotides: TGTGCCAGCAGCTTGAGTAGGACTAGCGCCTACAATGAGCAGTTCTTC. Its protein product is CASSLSRTSAYNEQFF.

This clone has a single count. V gene TRBV5-1 combines with J gene TRBJ1-2; D is perhaps TRBD1 (6 bases). Trimming cost V 4 bases and J 4 bases, with 8 bases left between them. Germline V CDR1 and CDR2: SGHRS, YFSETQ. The CDR3 length is 12 residues. CDR3: CASSPGAYGYTF. CDR3 nucleotides: TGCGCCAGCAGCCCAGGGGCCTATGGCTACACCTTC.

This rearrangement joins TRBV18 to TRBJ2-2, with 12 bases matching TRBD1. The ends lost 0 bases at V and 7 bases at J; junction bases unmatched: 9. The CDR3 length is 18 residues. Per the germline V gene, CDR1 is KGHSH and CDR2 is LQKENI. CDR3 sequence: CASSPPWGQGAHDGELFF. CDR3 in DNA: TGTGCCAGCTCACCACCGTGGGGACAGGGGGCGCATGACGGGGAGCTGTTTTTT.

This sequence joins TRBV11-2 and TRBJ2-3; TRBD2 matches at 7 bases. The CDR3 runs 16 residues. V was clipped by 1 base and J by 1 base; unmatched bases: 5. Germline CDR1 is SGHAT and CDR2 is FQNNGV. The CDR3 DNA follows: TGTGCCAGCAGCTTAGTGGGGGGGGGTGGCACAGATACGCAGTATTTT. This sequence encodes CASSLVGGGGTDTQYF.

The V and J genes are TRBV2 and TRBJ1-4; 8 nucleotides line up with TRBD1. The germline V gene has CDR1 SNHLY and CDR2 FYNNEI. The CDR3 consists of 14 residues. The V and J ends lost 6 bases and 6 bases, in that order; junction bases with no gene match: 6. CDR3 DNA sequence: TGTGCCAGCAGCGAGGACAGGGCTGATGAAAAACTGTTTTTT. The encoded protein is CASSEDRADEKLFF.

The chain combines TRBV6-5 with TRBJ2-2, with no clear D. Germline V lookup: CDR1 MNHEY, CDR2 SVGAGI. The CDR3 contains 12 residues. CDR3 protein: CASSTNTGELFF. For the CDR3, the DNA is TGTGCATCTTCTACGAACACCGGGGAGCTGTTTTTT.

CDR3 sequence reads: CSVVRGETHEQFF. CDR3 DNA sequence: TGCAGCGTTGTGAGAGGGGAAACCCATGAGCAGTTCTTC. The V and J genes are TRBV29-1 and TRBJ2-1; the D gene could be TRBD1 or TRBD2 (5 bases each). CDR1 is SQVTM, CDR2 ANQGSEA, per germline. The CDR3 has 13 amino acids. Trimming removed 4 bases from V and 8 bases from J, with 15 bases in between.

The chain is built from TRBV11-2 and TRBJ2-7, with D perhaps matching TRBD2 (7 bases). The V end was cut by 0 bases, the J end by 3 bases, with 12 bases between. CDR1 and CDR2 from the germline V gene are SGHAT and FQNNGV. The CDR3 is 15 amino acids. CDR3 residues: CASSLESGGLYEQYF. CDR3 nucleotides: TGTGCCAGCAGCTTAGAATCGGGGGGCCTCTACGAGCAGTACTTC.

The chain couples TRBV7-9 to TRBJ1-2; 9 bases are a match to TRBD1. This CDR3 spans 17 amino acids. The germline gives CDR1 SEHNR, CDR2 FQNEAQ (reference sequence). J lost 5 bases, V lost 5 bases, and 15 bases had no gene match. CDR3 nucleotides: TGTGCCAGCAGCCGTCCGGGACAGGGTTCCGGAGGTTATGGCTACACCTTC. This encodes CASSRPGQGSGGYGYTF.

This clone was observed a few times. The chain employs TRBV4-1 and TRBJ1-1; D is unresolved. Trimming cost V 1 base and J 0 bases, with 15 bases left between them. The CDR3 loop spans 17 amino acids. The germline gives CDR1 MGHRA, CDR2 YSYEKL. The CDR3 nucleotides are TGCGCCAGCAGCCAAGGAGGCACAATGCGGTTGAACACTGAAGCTTTCTTT. Protein: CASSQGGTMRLNTEAFF.

The gene calls are TRBV6-1 and TRBJ1-2; D unresolved. Trimming stripped 2 bases from V and 5 bases from J, with 12 bases between. The germline CDR1 and CDR2 sequences are MNHNS and SASEGT. This CDR3 has 14 amino acids. The CDR3 reads CASSEKGASYGYTF. The CDR3 nucleotides read TGTGCCAGCAGTGAAAAGGGCGCATCTTATGGCTACACCTTC.

The genes are TRBV9 and TRBJ1-4; maybe TRBD1 (6 bases). V lost 5 bases and J 0 bases, leaving 11 bases between the germline ends. Germline CDR1 SGDLS, CDR2 YYNGEE. This CDR3 is 15 amino acids long. The CDR3 protein is CASRTGVATNEKLFF. CDR3 sequence (DNA): TGTGCCAGCAGGACAGGCGTTGCAACTAATGAAAAACTGTTTTTT. Together with reference TRBV9 and TRBJ1-4, the CDR3 gives the full variable domain: DSGVTQTPKHLITATGQRVTLRCSPRSGDLSVYWYQQSLDQGLQFLIQYYNGEERAKGNILERFSAQQFPDLHSELNLSSLELGDSALYFCASRTGVATNEKLFFGSGTQLSVL.

The CDR3 DNA reads TGTGCCAGCAGCCAAGATTCGGGCAGTACCGGAAACACCATATATTTT. As protein: CASSQDSGSTGNTIYF. The chain is built from TRBV4-2 and TRBJ1-3; D unclear. Germline CDR1 reads LGHNA; CDR2 reads YNFKEQ. This CDR3 is 16 amino acids long. V was shortened by 0 bases and J by 4 bases, with 13 bases between the two germline ends.

The rearrangement links TRBV25-1 to TRBJ1-6; TRBD1 is a possible D gene (6 bases). The germline V gene has CDR1 MGHDK and CDR2 SYGVNS. Trimming removed 6 bases from V and 0 bases from J, with 18 bases in between. This CDR3 is built from 18 residues. The CDR3 DNA reads as TGTGCCAGCAGGAGCCCCGACTGGGGGGCCTCCTATAATTCACCCCTCCACTTT. As protein: CASRSPDWGASYNSPLHF.

The chain recombines TRBV6-5 with TRBJ2-1; either TRBD1 or TRBD2 may supply D (6 bases each). With 6 bases removed from V and 4 bases from J, the gap between germline ends came to 13 bases. Germline V gene lookup returns CDR1 MNHEY and CDR2 SVGAGI. The CDR3 loop spans 14 amino acids. The CDR3 region is CASSAGGEYNEQFF. In nucleotides, the CDR3 is TGTGCCAGCAGCGCCGGGGGCGAGTACAATGAGCAGTTCTTC.